This T cell receptor (beta chain) appears in the sequencing data of a study of CD8 T cells in Susac syndrome. The CDR3 contains 13 residues. V was cut by 8 bases and J by 0 bases, with 10 bases left in between. Germline assignment: CDR1 SNHLY and CDR2 FYNNEI. Reverse transcription of 0.5 to 1 ug RNA was performed with random hexamers. The TCR beta CDR3 was amplified by immunoSEQ multiplex PCR across 54 Vbeta, 13 Jbeta. TCRdb passed the immunoSEQ multiplex PCR reads through MiXCR, listing each CDR3 protein once. The sample has 250,000 to 300,000 distinct CDR3 sequences; approximately 81% are singletons.

The chain is built from TRBV2 and TRBJ1-1; tentatively, D is TRBD1 (5 bases). The origin of this receptor is a human donor with multiple sclerosis. Material: CD8+ T cells from PBMCs. The CDR3 reads CASPQGMNTEAFF. The CDR3 nucleotides read TGTGCCAGCCCCCAGGGAATGAACACTGAAGCTTTCTTT.